This entry concerns a single T cell receptor beta chain. Its antigen has not been determined. No per-base quality is available; no much larger clone lies one base away. One collaborating source in Seattle enrolled patients while the patients were actively infected and followed the patients over time throughout the course of disease. Collaborating institutions collected whole blood in K2EDTA tubes following their own protocols. For TCRbeta analysis, collaborators shipped samples in one of three forms: frozen whole blood, isolated PBMCs, or DNA extracted from either of those sample types. The record originates from a study of blood T cell repertoires in COVID-19 (TCRdb year 2020). Concerning the study at large: Samples from collaborators originated in the United States, Italy and Spain and spanned both the acute and convalescent phases of COVID-19. HLA class I and class II types, where available, came from metadata supplied by the sample provider rather than from assay-based typing. Subjects who had been exposed to COVID-19, were actively infected with it, or had recovered from it provided the deeply sampled blood TCRbeta repertoires that made up the dataset. The prospective study material was composed of cDNA or gDNA derived from T cells, B-cell-depleted T cells, or PBMCs. Samples came from the ongoing ImmuneRACE study (first 160 participants) plus 1,254 subjects from 6 global collaborators. Nearly every sample came with metadata listing a de-identified subject ID, COVID-19 status, age in years and sex. The repertoires were released in a freely available public database intended as a resource for research on the immune response to SARS-CoV-2.

CDR1 and CDR2, per the germline V gene, are MNHEY and SVGAGI. From the cysteine through the phenylalanine, the CDR3 covers 15 amino acids. The only DNA kept is the CDR3, 45 bases in frame from the first base. For this chain, trimming is 7 bases at the V end and 4 bases at the J end, and the number of junction bases without a gene match is 12. TCRbeta CDR3 regions were amplified from genomic DNA by means of the immunoSEQ Assay, a bias-controlled multiplex PCR. Concerning the study's data processing: Within the assay, amplification of reference gene primers was used to estimate how many nucleated cells each sample contained. To quantify the absolute abundance of each unique TCRbeta CDR3 rearrangement, sequence reads were collapsed and filtered. Productive Simpson clonality was computed per sample as the square root of Simpson's diversity index over productive rearrangements. In TCRdb, the immuneACCESS table is reduced to in-frame sequences with V and J assigned. These tables do not hold every clone; where another copy was compared, an unresolved V gene accounts for under half, and the others remain unexplained. V and J calls and clone size are copied from that table; D and trimming were computed from the DNA. The sample table contains over 200,000 clones; only one count was recorded for over 80% of them. The ten biggest clones cover about 1.3% of the sample.

The research as a whole found: How much clinical and demographic metadata was included differed by source and by participant, and the metadata was provided uncurated.

The origin of this receptor is a woman between 25 and 40 years old with COVID-19, enrolled during active disease. The sample consisted of peripheral blood. This sequence uses TRBV6-5 and TRBJ1-2, and TRBD1 aligns with 7 junction nucleotides. The CDR3 has the sequence CASIGLEGGVYGYTF. The nucleotide sequence is TGTGCCAGCATTGGTCTTGAAGGGGGCGTCTATGGCTACACCTTC.